The 15 T cell receptor beta chains below all came from one sample that was sequenced in a study of human T cells and chemical hapten exposure. Someone pulled total RNA out of unfractionated whole blood. TCRdb re-derived calls from the 5' RACE reads in MiXCR, one entry per CDR3 protein. Seen here are about 81,000 distinct CDR3 sequences, approximately 15% observed once, and the top ten hold about 6.8%. The receptors were sampled from a female donor in good health.

This clonotype has more than one count but fewer than ten. The CDR3 loop is CASSLVSGGHYIQYF. The CDR3 bases are TGTGCCAGCAGCTTAGTTTCGGGGGGGCATTACATTCAGTACTTC. The chain is built from TRBV7-2 and TRBJ2-4; 8 bases align to TRBD2. The CDR3 totals 15 residues. Germline CDR1 is SGHTA and CDR2 is FQGNSA. J lost 8 bases, V lost 1 base, and 7 bases had no gene match. Using reference TRBV7-2 and TRBJ2-4 for the parts outside the CDR3, the full variable domain is GAGVSQSPSNKVTEKGKDVELRCDPISGHTALYWYRQSLGQGLEFLIYFQGNSAPDKSGLPSDRFSAERTGGSVSTLTIQRTQQEDSAVYLCASSLVSGGHYIQYFGAGTRLSVL.

This sequence joins TRBV12-3 or TRBV12-4 and TRBJ1-1; tentative D call: TRBD1 (5 bases). V lost 1 base and J 5 bases, leaving 14 bases between the germline ends. CDR3 length: 15 residues. CDR3 DNA: TGTGCCAGCAGTTTAGGTCCGGGGGGAAATACTGAAGCTTTCTTT. Encoded protein: CASSLGPGGNTEAFF.

There are many counts of this clonotype. The chain links TRBV2 to TRBJ1-1, with a tentative D call TRBD1 (6 bases). CDR1 and CDR2 (germline): SNHLY, FYNNEI. V was pared by 0 bases and J by 7 bases, with 15 bases between. The CDR3 is made up of 15 amino acids. CDR3 loop: CASSEAGRGGNEAFF. The CDR3 region has the DNA TGTGCCAGCAGTGAAGCGGGCAGGGGAGGTAATGAAGCTTTCTTT.

The chain links TRBV5-6 to TRBJ2-1; D is undetermined. CDR3 size: 13 residues. CDR1 is SGHDT, CDR2 YYEEEE, per germline. Trimming shortened V by 4 bases and J by 7 bases, and 12 bases separated the two germline ends. The CDR3 DNA sequence: TGTGCCAGCAGCAGTGGGCGGCTAAATGAGCAGTTCTTC. Its protein product is CASSSGRLNEQFF.

This clonotype was observed many times. The rearrangement joins TRBV6-5 to TRBJ2-1; D may correspond to TRBD1 or TRBD2 (5 bases each). The CDR3 is 16 residues long. The V end lost 6 bases, the J end lost 6 bases, and 21 bases lay between the germline ends. The germline CDR1 and CDR2 sequences are MNHEY and SVGAGI. CDR3 coding DNA: TGTGCCAGCAGCCGAAAACAACGAGGGGCAGGCAATGAGCAGTTCTTC. It specifies CASSRKQRGAGNEQFF.

The rearrangement uses TRBV7-2 and TRBJ2-4; perhaps TRBD1 as D (5 bases). Between the trimmed V and J ends, which lost 6 bases and 0 bases, there was a span of 12 bases. The CDR3 is 15 residues long. Looked up from germline, CDR1 is SGHTA and CDR2 is FQGNSA. CDR3 sequence (DNA): TGTGCCAGCAGTCATACAGGTTTAGCCAAAAACATTCAGTACTTC. It encodes CASSHTGLAKNIQYF.

The rearrangement uses TRBV28 and TRBJ2-5; weak D call: TRBD2 (6 bases). CDR1 MDHEN and CDR2 SYDVKM come from the germline V gene. The CDR3 sequence is 16 residues long. The V end was cut by 3 bases, the J end by 0 bases, with 14 bases between. CDR3 sequence reads: CASSFTLAEDQETQYF. CDR3 in DNA: TGTGCCAGCAGTTTTACTTTAGCGGAAGACCAAGAGACCCAGTACTTC.

V is TRBV3-1 and J is TRBJ1-1; D gene ambiguous. The germline V and J ends were trimmed by 1 base and 1 base, with 10 bases remaining between them. Germline-derived CDR1 and CDR2 are LGHDT and YNNKEL (reference sequence). CDR3 length: 15 residues. This chain's CDR3 is CASSQGAVGNTEAFF. DNA for the CDR3: TGTGCCAGCAGCCAAGGCGCGGTTGGGAACACTGAAGCTTTCTTT. Supplemented by reference TRBV3-1 and TRBJ1-1, the full variable domain reads DTAVSQTPKYLVTQMGNDKSIKCEQNLGHDTMYWYKQDSKKFLKIMFSYNNKELIINETVPNRFSPKSPDKAHLNLHINSLELGDSAVYFCASSQGAVGNTEAFFGQGTRLTVV.

The genes are TRBV12-3 or TRBV12-4 and TRBJ1-1, with unresolved D. Deletions cut 6 bases from V and 4 bases from J, with 6 bases between. This CDR3 spans 11 amino acids. In DNA, the CDR3 is TGTGCCAGCAGCTTCAGCACTGAAGCTTTCTTT. It is translated as CASSFSTEAFF.

The chain joins TRBV5-4 to TRBJ2-2; 8 bases line up with TRBD2. Germline V CDR1 and CDR2: SGHNT, YYREEE (reference sequence). This CDR3 has 16 amino acids. With V trimmed by 4 bases and J by 4 bases, 9 bases remained unmatched. CDR3 residues: CASSSRTSGSTGELFF. CDR3 coding DNA: TGTGCCAGCAGCAGTCGTACTAGCGGTAGCACCGGGGAGCTGTTTTTT.

The chain joins TRBV15 to TRBJ1-2; D uncertain. There are 12 residues in the CDR3. V lost 8 bases and J 2 bases, leaving 9 bases between the germline ends. Germline V gives CDR1 LNHNV, CDR2 YYDKDF (reference sequence). The CDR3 protein is CATSDGNYGYTF. CDR3 sequence (DNA): TGTGCCACCTCCGACGGAAACTATGGCTACACCTTC. Supplemented by reference TRBV15 and TRBJ1-2, the full variable domain reads DAMVIQNPRYQVTQFGKPVTLSCSQTLNHNVMYWYQQKSSQAPKLLFHYYDKDFNNEADTPDNFQSRRPNTSFCFLDIRSPGLGDTAMYLCATSDGNYGYTFGSGTRLTVV.

This clonotype turned up a few times. The rearrangement uses TRBV28 and TRBJ2-5; 8 bases align to TRBD2. V was clipped by 5 bases and J by 4 bases; unmatched bases: 3. CDR1 is MDHEN, CDR2 SYDVKM, per germline. The CDR3 has 13 residues. This CDR3 reads CASSPSGRETQYF. The CDR3 DNA reads as TGTGCCAGCAGTCCCAGCGGGAGAGAGACCCAGTACTTC.

In its sample, this clonotype was seen a few times. The rearrangement links TRBV4-3 to TRBJ1-2, with 8 bases that match TRBD1. The ends lost 4 bases at V and 6 bases at J; junction bases unmatched: 7. This CDR3 is built from 14 residues. Germline CDR1 and CDR2: LGHNA and YSLEER. The CDR3 here is CASSLRTGSDGYTF. CDR3 DNA sequence: TGCGCCAGCAGCCTAAGGACAGGGAGCGATGGCTACACCTTC.

This chain links TRBV5-1 with TRBJ2-7, with D maybe TRBD1 (7 bases). The CDR3 sequence is 15 residues long. With 0 bases removed from V and 5 bases from J, the gap between germline ends came to 15 bases. Germline values: CDR1 SGHRS, CDR2 YFSETQ. CDR3 nucleotides: TGCGCCAGCAGCTTGGTGCCAGGGGGGTACAACGAGCAGTACTTC. Residues: CASSLVPGGYNEQYF.

This clonotype was counted many times. The chain combines TRBV20-1 with TRBJ2-6; no clear D gene. The ends were cut back, 0 bases at V and 6 bases at J, with 9 bases in the middle. The germline V gene encodes CDR1 DFQATT and CDR2 SNEGSKA (reference sequence). The CDR3 contains 14 residues. In DNA form, the CDR3 reads TGCAGTGCTAGAGATCGAAGAGAGGCCAACGTCCTGACTTTC. Translating it yields CSARDRREANVLTF.